These T cell receptor beta chains were read from a single sample in a study of T cell changes during pregnancy in multiple sclerosis. The repertoire was sequenced with immunoSEQ multiplex PCR; TCRdb's copy has only in-frame clones and lacks some. The table has roughly 100,000 clones, 91% seen once. The material was peripheral blood, obtained before pregnancy. These receptors originate from a female donor with multiple sclerosis, enrolled in a pregnancy study. Both conserved end residues are part of each CDR3. Fields, in order: D gene, J gene, V gene, clone size, CDR3 DNA, CDR3 protein. A D gene is named only where the DNA matches it firmly. The size entry is marked missing in some rows and otherwise reads once, few, many or a size class.

D: TRBD2
J: TRBJ2-1
V: TRBV19
size: -
DNA: TGTGCCAGTAGTTCGCGCTATTTACTAGCGGGAGGCGTCGATGAGCAGTTCTTC
CDR3: CASSSRYLLAGGVDEQFF

D: -
J: TRBJ2-2
V: TRBV5-1
size: -
DNA: TGCGCCAGCAGCTTGGCGGTAGATGTCGGGGAGCTGTTTTTT
CDR3: CASSLAVDVGELFF

D: -
J: TRBJ2-2
V: TRBV5-5
size: -
DNA: TGTGCCAGCAGCTTAACTACCTCGAACACCGGGGAGCTGTTTTTT
CDR3: CASSLTTSNTGELFF

D: -
J: TRBJ2-3
V: TRBV15
size: -
DNA: TGTGCCACCAGCAGAGATCTAGGCGGGGCCACAGATACGCAGTATTTT
CDR3: CATSRDLGGATDTQYF

D: -
J: TRBJ2-7
V: TRBV6-6
size: once
DNA: TGTGCCAGCAGTTACAGTAGTGGCAGCGCCTACGAGCAGTACTTC
CDR3: CASSYSSGSAYEQYF

D: -
J: TRBJ1-1
V: TRBV4-3
size: -
DNA: TGCGCCAGCAGCCAAGAGGACAGTGCCACTGAAGCTTTCTTT
CDR3: CASSQEDSATEAFF

D: TRBD1
J: TRBJ1-5
V: TRBV6-6
size: -
DNA: TGTGCCAGCAGTCGGGGACAGGGTAGCAATCAGCCCCAGCATTTT
CDR3: CASSRGQGSNQPQHF

D: -
J: TRBJ2-1
V: TRBV11-2
size: -
DNA: TGTGCCAGCAGCTTACAACGCGCGGGCAGTGAGCAGTTCTTC
CDR3: CASSLQRAGSEQFF

D: TRBD2
J: TRBJ2-3
V: TRBV12-5
size: once
DNA: TGTGCTAGTGGTACCGGCCGGACTAGCGGAGAAGATACGCAGTATTTT
CDR3: CASGTGRTSGEDTQYF

D: TRBD1
J: TRBJ1-3
V: TRBV29-1
size: -
DNA: TGCAGCATAAGTCGGACAGGGGGCTCTGGAAACACCATATATTTT
CDR3: CSISRTGGSGNTIYF

D: -
J: TRBJ1-1
V: TRBV25-1
size: -
DNA: TGTGCCAGCACTCTAGTCAGTTGGACTGAAGCTTTCTTT
CDR3: CASTLVSWTEAFF

D: TRBD2
J: TRBJ2-3
V: TRBV7-3
size: -
DNA: TGTGCCAGCAGCCGTGAGCGGGGACGGACAGATACGCAGTATTTT
CDR3: CASSRERGRTDTQYF

D: TRBD1
J: TRBJ2-7
V: TRBV30
size: -
DNA: TGTGCCGGGGACAGGGAGGGCGAGCAGTACTTC
CDR3: CAGDREGEQYF

D: -
J: TRBJ1-5
V: TRBV25-1
size: -
DNA: TGTGCCAGCAGTATGACAGGCGGAAGACAGCCCCAGCATTTT
CDR3: CASSMTGGRQPQHF

D: TRBD1
J: TRBJ2-5
V: TRBV5-1
size: -
DNA: TGCGCCAGCAGCTTGGAGGGGACAGGGGGCTTAGAGACCCAGTACTTC
CDR3: CASSLEGTGGLETQYF

D: -
J: TRBJ2-3
V: TRBV5-1
size: -
DNA: TGCGCCAGCAGCTTGGACGGAGTAAGCACAGATACGCAGTATTTT
CDR3: CASSLDGVSTDTQYF

D: TRBD2
J: TRBJ2-1
V: TRBV9
size: -
DNA: TGTGCCAGCAGCGCACGGACTAGCGGGACATACAATGAGCAGTTCTTC
CDR3: CASSARTSGTYNEQFF

D: -
J: TRBJ1-5
V: TRBV2
size: once
DNA: TGTGCCAGCACAGCGGGTTTATCTAATCAGCCCCAGCATTTT
CDR3: CASTAGLSNQPQHF

D: TRBD1
J: TRBJ2-5
V: TRBV5-1
size: once
DNA: TGCGCCAGCAGCAAAGGGACAGGGGGTCAAGAGACCCAGTACTTC
CDR3: CASSKGTGGQETQYF

D: -
J: TRBJ2-1
V: TRBV11-2
size: -
DNA: TGTGCCAGCAGCTTAGCCAGTCATGAGCAGTTCTTC
CDR3: CASSLASHEQFF

D: TRBD1
J: TRBJ2-2
V: TRBV9
size: -
DNA: TGTGCCAGCAGCGTAGGGCGAGGACAGGGATTGAAGAGCCGGGGAGCTGTTTTT
CDR3: CASSVGRGQGLKSRGAVF

D: TRBD2
J: TRBJ2-1
V: TRBV28
size: once
DNA: TGTGCCAGCAGTTCGACGGGAGGGCCCATCCACAATGAGCAGTTCTTC
CDR3: CASSSTGGPIHNEQFF

D: TRBD2
J: TRBJ2-3
V: TRBV5-6
size: -
DNA: TGTGCCAGCAGTTACTCAACTAGCGGGGGGGCAATGGATACGCAGTATTTT
CDR3: CASSYSTSGGAMDTQYF

D: TRBD2
J: TRBJ2-1
V: TRBV11-3
size: -
DNA: TGTGCCAGCAGCATAGCGGGGGAAATCGAGCAGTTCTTC
CDR3: CASSIAGEIEQFF

D: -
J: TRBJ2-5
V: TRBV25-1
size: -
DNA: TGTGCCAGCAGTGAAGGAGGGACAGCCTCTCAAGAGACCCAGTACTTC
CDR3: CASSEGGTASQETQYF

D: -
J: TRBJ1-4
V: TRBV7-9
size: -
DNA: TGTGCCAGCAGTTTACCCAGGGCAACTAATGAAAAACTGTTTTTT
CDR3: CASSLPRATNEKLFF

D: TRBD1
J: TRBJ2-7
V: TRBV6-6
size: -
DNA: TGTGCCAGCAGCCAGGGGGCCTCCTACGAGCAGTACTTC
CDR3: CASSQGASYEQYF

D: -
J: TRBJ1-2
V: TRBV21-1
size: -
DNA: TGTGCCAGCAGCTTAACTAACAGGGTCTCCCTCTATGGCTACACCTTC
CDR3: CASSLTNRVSLYGYTF

D: TRBD2
J: TRBJ2-1
V: TRBV11-3
size: -
DNA: TGTGCCAGCAGCCTAGCGGGAGCCGACTACAATGAGCAGTTCTTC
CDR3: CASSLAGADYNEQFF

D: TRBD1
J: TRBJ2-1
V: TRBV6-5
size: -
DNA: TGTGCCAGCAGTTTAGGACAGGGACACAATGAGCAGTTCTTC
CDR3: CASSLGQGHNEQFF

D: -
J: TRBJ2-2
V: TRBV9
size: -
DNA: TGTGCCAGCAGCGTGGCGGGGGCGCGCACCGGGGAGCTGTTTTTT
CDR3: CASSVAGARTGELFF